This TCR beta chain emerged from a study of T cells in Graves' hyperthyroidism and ophthalmopathy (dated by TCRdb to about 2019). For the wider study: Peripheral blood samples were taken at initial diagnosis, before any treatment was given. To identify distinguishing TCR V-J signatures, a discovery cohort of around 100 patients was used, comprising under 45 with Graves' ophthalmopathy and 57 with stable Graves' hyperthyroidism. Whether ophthalmopathy could be predicted prospectively was tested in an independent validation cohort made up of approximately 19 hyperthyroidism patients plus 17 patients who later progressed to ophthalmopathy. The roughly 91 discovery patients were randomly divided into training and test sets at a 7:3 ratio. In several Graves' hyperthyroidism patients, the study also compared T-cell repertoires from thyroid tissue with T-cell repertoires from blood. Following sampling, methimazole starting at 30 mg daily was given to hyperthyroidism patients, and high-dose intravenous methylprednisolone was given to ophthalmopathy patients. The paper reports TCR Vbeta CDR3 sequencing of some 140 peripheral blood samples: around 45 ophthalmopathy, roughly 74 hyperthyroidism and around 17 progressor patients. General findings and caveats noted by the study authors: Most expanded thyroid clonotypes (frequency above 0.001) were also detected in blood, a finding suggesting that blood repertoires may reflect thyroid immune responses. In validation, progression to ophthalmopathy was predicted by the model with 70.59% sensitivity and 72.22% specificity, a median of around 6.5 months before onset. No statistical method was used to set the sample size in advance, and investigators knew the group allocation. In cross-validation, a model built on a 13 V-J signature told ophthalmopathy apart from stable hyperthyroidism with 87.88% sensitivity and 81% to 82% specificity, and in testing the same model reached 80%/75%.

On this clonotype: The clone's antigen remains unknown. Within one base of it there is no much larger clone, and no base qualities were kept.

Stable Graves' hyperthyroidism was defined as no progression to ophthalmopathy during 18 months of follow-up. The hyperthyroidism patients were between 18 and 65 years old and newly diagnosed, with a disease duration of less than 2 months. Exclusion was applied to patients with uncontrolled infections, other autoimmune diseases, pregnancy or lactation. Clinical symptoms, serum thyroxine and TRAb, thyroid ultrasound, and orbital computed tomography formed the basis for the diagnoses. Ficoll-Paque density gradient centrifugation was used to isolate PBMCs from approximately 11 ml of fresh peripheral blood. Trizol reagent was used to extract total RNA, and RNA quality was then checked on an Agilent 2100 Bioanalyzer. The TCR beta CDR3 regions were amplified from RNA transcripts. For the first round of RT-PCR on the TCR CDR3, the HTBI primer set was used together with the Qiagen OneStep RT-PCR kit. A second multiplex PCR round built the libraries, followed by size selection and purification. Paired-end sequencing of the libraries was performed with 100 bp reads on an Illumina HiSeq2000. The paper's processing steps were these. SOAPnuke was used to process the raw data, with reads discarded if the reads contained adapters or uncalled bases, had a mean Phred below 15, or lacked an exact constant-primer or identifier match. High-quality paired reads were merged with COPE v1.2.5, and unique nucleotide sequences were defined as clonotypes. MiTCR v1.1 was used to align the clonotypes against IMGT TRBV, TRBD and TRBJ reference segments. The analysis was restricted to V-J combinations with a frequency above 0.0001, which together covered about 99% of the repertoires. The TCS score was defined as F50 (clonal expansion) divided by E x V (chaos), with BLOSUM62-based TCRdist calculated between CDR3 peptides within each V-J. Welch's t-statistics and random forest reduced roughly 540 V-J features to 13, which were used in a naive Bayes classifier (R e1071). The public reads were quality trimmed at Q25 with fastp and then assembled into clones with MiXCR by TCRdb, keeping productive beta chains. Rows merge per CDR3 protein into single entries with the most common DNA and genes. The V and J calls were determined by TCRdb, not by the authors. Within this sample are around 190,000 distinct CDR3 sequences, with roughly a sixth of them counted one time only. The ten largest clones represent about half of the sample.

As encoded in the germline V gene, CDR1 is MNHEY while CDR2 is SVGAGI. At the junction V is shortened by 2 bases and J by 4 bases, with 15 bases in between. Inclusive of the bounding cysteine and phenylalanine, the CDR3 is 15 residues long. Here the CDR3 DNA is all that survives: 45 bases in frame from base 1. This sequence uses TRBV6-5 and TRBJ2-7; matching of 6 bases hints at TRBD1 as the D gene. The clonotype originates from a woman aged 45-65 years with Graves' hyperthyroidism. Sequenced input: blood. CDR3 protein: CASSYRGTLTYEQYF. The bases read TGTGCCAGCAGTTACAGGGGGACCCTTACTTACGAGCAGTACTTC.